The 10 T cell receptor beta chains given below trace back to one sample, sequenced in a study of Graves' ophthalmopathy and Graves' hyperthyroidism. RNA transcripts were the template, and TCR beta CDR3 regions were amplified from them. The first round was an RT-PCR with HTBI primers, and the second round was a multiplex PCR. TCRdb re-called the multiplex PCR reads with MiXCR, one entry per CDR3 protein. The table records about 550,000 distinct CDR3 sequences, less than 45% of them present only once. Material: peripheral blood or thyroid tissue (not recorded which). These receptors came from an adult man with Graves' hyperthyroidism.

This CDR3 is CASSPPIGSRGDYGYTF. The CDR3 DNA follows: TGTGCCAGCTCACCACCGATCGGGAGCAGGGGGGACTATGGCTACACCTTC. This chain joins TRBV19 and TRBJ1-2; 7 positions agree with TRBD1. Looked up from germline, CDR1 is LNHDA and CDR2 is SQIVND (reference sequence). The CDR3 length is 17 residues. Trimming cost V 9 bases and J 3 bases; bases outside gene matches: 19.

The J gene is TRBJ2-7, the V gene TRBV12-3 or TRBV12-4; 10 bases fit TRBD2. With 1 base clipped from V and 4 bases from J, the junction kept 4 bases outside the gene matches. This CDR3 spans 15 amino acids. CDR3 nucleotides: TGTGCCAGCAGTTTAGAGGGACTAGCGCGTTACGAGCAGTACTTC. The encoded protein is CASSLEGLARYEQYF.

The chain is built from TRBV12-3 or TRBV12-4 and TRBJ1-2; TRBD1 agrees at 8 bases. The CDR3 runs 12 residues. Trimming took 5 bases from V and 8 from J; bases not matched to a gene: 4. Here the CDR3 reads CASSRRQGGYTF. CDR3 coding DNA: TGTGCCAGCAGTCGCCGACAGGGGGGCTACACCTTC.

This clonotype has just a few counts. This sequence joins TRBV2 and TRBJ1-2; D ambiguous. Germline CDR1 reads SNHLY; CDR2 reads FYNNEI. The CDR3 extends over 13 amino acids. Deletions cut 3 bases from V and 2 bases from J, with 7 bases between. Here the CDR3 DNA reads TGTGCCAGCAGTGATAACAGCAACTATGGCTACACCTTC. It yields the protein CASSDNSNYGYTF.

The V gene is TRBV27, the J gene TRBJ2-7; 11 nucleotides agree with TRBD2. The CDR3 runs to 16 residues. V shed 5 bases, J shed 3 bases, and the junction held 9 bases outside the gene matches. CDR1 and CDR2 (germline): MNHEY, SMNVEV (reference sequence). The CDR3 is CASSPITSGRLYEQYF. The CDR3 DNA is TGTGCCAGCAGTCCAATCACTAGCGGGAGACTCTACGAGCAGTACTTC.

This chain uses TRBV29-1 with TRBJ2-7; no clear D gene. The ends were cut back, 7 bases at V and 7 bases at J, with 20 bases in the middle. The germline CDR1 and CDR2 sequences are SQVTM and ANQGSEA. This CDR3 comprises 13 residues. The CDR3 protein is CSATPWGSGEQYF. DNA of the CDR3: TGCAGCGCTACACCCTGGGGTTCCGGGGAGCAGTACTTC.

This clonotype was detected many times. The chain combines TRBV6-6 with TRBJ2-5; 10 bases match TRBD1. The germline CDR1 and CDR2 sequences are MNHNY and SVGAGI (reference sequence). V shed 6 bases, J shed 5 bases, and the junction held 6 bases outside the gene matches. CDR3 size: 14 residues. For the CDR3, the DNA is TGTGCCAGCAGGGAAGACAGGGGGCAGGAGACCCAGTACTTC. It is translated as CASREDRGQETQYF.

With respect to this clonotype: An end of the junction differs from the germline gene, which may be a read error. Here the CDR3 DNA reads TGTGCTAGCAGCCCAGGACTAGCGGGGAGAAATGAGCAGTACTTC. Protein sequence: CASSPGLAGRNEQYF. The chain employs TRBV7-7 and TRBJ2-7; 12 bases line up with TRBD2. In germline, CDR1 is SSHAT, CDR2 FNYEAQ (reference sequence). This CDR3 is built from 15 residues.

This clonotype has a handful of counts. The chain uses TRBV12-3 or TRBV12-4 and TRBJ2-7; TRBD2 might be the D (6 bases). Trimming cost V 4 bases and J 7 bases, with 14 bases left between them. This CDR3 is 13 amino acids long. The CDR3 region has the DNA TGTGCCAGCAGTTCACAAACCCTAGCGGAGCAGTACTTC. It translates to CASSSQTLAEQYF.

This clonotype occurred a few times. The V and J genes are TRBV7-2 and TRBJ1-2, with D unclear. Trimming cost V 3 bases and J 9 bases, with 11 bases left between them. This CDR3 has 12 residues. Looked up from germline, CDR1 is SGHTA and CDR2 is FQGNSA. DNA of the CDR3: TGTGCCAGCAGCTTGCGACACTTTCGCTACACCTTC. Protein: CASSLRHFRYTF.